This T cell receptor beta chain was identified during a study of blood T cell repertoires in COVID-19. Study as a whole: COVID-19 samples from acute and convalescent phases originated in the United States, Italy and Spain.

Original methodology: Using reference gene primer amplification, nucleated cell counts were estimated. Assay used: immunoSEQ multiplex PCR; TCRdb lists only in-frame clones, some missing. The DNA gave D and trimming, while V, J and clone size come from that table. The sample includes around 250,000 clones, around 90% seen only once; the top ten take around 2.3%. The trim removed 6 bases at V and 5 bases at J, leaving 7 bases unmatched. Germline V CDR1 and CDR2: LNHDA, SQIVND (reference sequence). The CDR3 is 16 residues long. This clone occurred once. V usage is TRBV19 and J usage is TRBJ2-1, with 13 bases lining up with TRBD2. The sequence was obtained from a woman aged 55-70 years with COVID-19, enrolled during active disease. The source material was peripheral blood. CDR3 amino acids: CASRDGGLAGHNEQFF. CDR3 nucleotides: TGTGCCAGTAGGGATGGGGGACTAGCGGGGCACAATGAGCAGTTCTTC.